This TCR beta chain was recorded in a study of CD8+ T cells in alopecia areata. As for the study in general: Spontaneously alopecic C3H/HeJ graft donors, about 6-12 months old, gave skin to roughly 7-10-week-old female C3H/HeJ mice. Points from the study as a whole: Higher clonality than in normal scalp was seen in lesional scalp, especially alopecia totalis/universalis. In scalp samples, resident alphabeta T cells of normal skin are also sequenced.

Following extraction, RNA underwent reverse transcription to cDNA, which served as the sequencing template. Some clones are missing from TCRdb's copy, which holds only in-frame ones; the method was immunoSEQ multiplex PCR. Recorded here are approximately 280,000 clones, with no singletons, and the ten leading clones hold more than 0.95%. As to this clone: Its specificity is unknown. Mouse gene names apply. The CDR3 goes on 3 residues after the read ends, and that part is filled in from the germline J gene. The sample holds other DNA sequences that translate to the same CDR3.

Germline V gene data show CDR1 as NSHNY and CDR2 as SYGAGN. J gave up 7 bases and V 2 bases, and 4 bases lay outside the gene matches. CDR3 length: 15 amino acids. CD4, CD8alpha, NKG2D, NKG2ACE and other markers guided sorting of pooled cutaneous lymph node cells. The chain employs TRBV13-1 and TRBJ1-6; TRBD1 aligns across 9 bases. TRBJ1-6 belongs to the ORF category, with a function that is uncertain. The sequence was collected from a C3H/HeJ mouse with alopecia areata. The strain is characterized by the MHC haplotype H2-k. The sequencing input was CD4+ T cells sorted from a lymph node. Partial CDR3 DNA: TGTGCCAGCAGTGAACAGGGGGCGAGAAATTCGCCC. This gives the protein CASSEQGARNSP. Given in full, the CDR3 is CASSEQGARNSPLYF.